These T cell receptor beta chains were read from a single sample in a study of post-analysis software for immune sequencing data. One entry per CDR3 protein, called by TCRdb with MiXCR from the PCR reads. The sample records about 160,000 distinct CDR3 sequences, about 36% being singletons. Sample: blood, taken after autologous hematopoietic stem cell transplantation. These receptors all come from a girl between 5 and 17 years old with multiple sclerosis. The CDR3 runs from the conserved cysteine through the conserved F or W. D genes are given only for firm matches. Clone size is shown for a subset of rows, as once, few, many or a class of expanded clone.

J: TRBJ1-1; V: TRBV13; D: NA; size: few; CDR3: CASSLKGGTEAFF; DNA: TGTGCCAGCAGCTTAAAGGGGGGGACTGAAGCTTTCTTT
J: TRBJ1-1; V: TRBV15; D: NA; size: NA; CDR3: CATSRGGEDTEAFF; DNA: TGTGCCACCAGCAGAGGGGGTGAAGATACTGAAGCTTTCTTT
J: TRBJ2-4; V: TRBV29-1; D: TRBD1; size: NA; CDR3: CSVEDRQGIAKNIQYF; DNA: TGCAGCGTTGAAGATCGACAGGGGATAGCCAAAAACATTCAGTACTTC
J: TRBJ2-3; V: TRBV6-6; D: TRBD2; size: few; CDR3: CASSSLLAGDSDTQYF; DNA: TGTGCCAGCAGTTCCTTACTAGCGGGAGATTCAGATACGCAGTATTTT
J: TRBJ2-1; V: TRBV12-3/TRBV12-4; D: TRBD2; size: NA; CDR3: CASSIKAGGFNEQFF; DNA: TGTGCCAGCAGTATAAAAGCGGGAGGCTTCAATGAGCAGTTCTTC
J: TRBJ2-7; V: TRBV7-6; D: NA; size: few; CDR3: CASSLDPRLGEQYF; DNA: TGTGCCAGCAGCTTAGACCCCCGCCTTGGCGAGCAGTACTTC
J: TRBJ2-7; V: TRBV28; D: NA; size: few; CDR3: CASSPQGGEQYF; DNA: TGTGCCAGCAGCCCTCAGGGTGGCGAGCAGTACTTC
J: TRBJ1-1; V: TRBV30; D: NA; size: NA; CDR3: CAWSVGRNTEAFF; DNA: TGTGCCTGGAGTGTGGGCCGGAACACTGAAGCTTTCTTT
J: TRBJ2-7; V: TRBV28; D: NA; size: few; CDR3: CASTGGHRYEQYF; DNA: TGTGCCAGCACCGGAGGACACCGATACGAGCAGTACTTC
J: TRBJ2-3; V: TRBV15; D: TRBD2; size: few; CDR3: CATSRDPKLAGLTDTQYF; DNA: TGTGCCACCAGCAGAGACCCTAAACTAGCGGGACTCACAGATACGCAGTATTTT
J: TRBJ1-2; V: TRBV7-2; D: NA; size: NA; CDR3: CASSLRRQGGYTF; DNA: TGTGCCAGCAGCTTAAGGCGGCAGGGGGGCTACACCTTC
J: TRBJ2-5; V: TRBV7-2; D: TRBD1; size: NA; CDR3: CASSFNRTGGKTQYF; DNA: TGTGCCAGCAGCTTCAACCGGACAGGGGGAAAGACCCAGTACTTC
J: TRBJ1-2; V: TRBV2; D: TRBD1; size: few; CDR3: CASSNYAAGTEVYLYGYTF; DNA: TGTGCCAGCAGTAATTATGCCGCCGGGACAGAGGTTTATCTCTATGGCTACACCTTC
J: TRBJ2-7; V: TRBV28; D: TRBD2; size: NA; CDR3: CASSLAGEIRNEQYF; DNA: TGTGCCAGCAGTTTAGCGGGGGAGATTAGGAACGAGCAGTACTTC
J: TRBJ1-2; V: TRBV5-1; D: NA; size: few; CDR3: CASSFTAQGDGYTF; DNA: TGCGCCAGCAGCTTTACAGCGCAAGGTGATGGCTACACCTTC
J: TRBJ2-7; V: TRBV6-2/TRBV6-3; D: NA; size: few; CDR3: CASEGSDGSGTYEQYF; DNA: TGTGCCAGCGAGGGCTCAGACGGGTCAGGTACCTACGAGCAGTACTTC
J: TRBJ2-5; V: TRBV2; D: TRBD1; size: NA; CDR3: CASLFSGTGLAETQYF; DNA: TGTGCCAGCCTTTTCTCAGGGACAGGTCTAGCAGAGACCCAGTACTTC
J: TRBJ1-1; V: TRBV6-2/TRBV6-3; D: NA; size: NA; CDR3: CASSYSTSNSKPEAFF; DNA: TGTGCCAGCAGTTACTCGACATCAAATTCAAAGCCTGAAGCTTTCTTT
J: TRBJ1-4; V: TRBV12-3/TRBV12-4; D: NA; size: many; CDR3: CASSSQTGEKLFF; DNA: TGTGCCAGCAGTAGCCAGACAGGTGAAAAACTGTTTTTT
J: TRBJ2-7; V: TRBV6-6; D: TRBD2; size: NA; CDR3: CASSRRTSGSYEQYF; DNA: TGTGCCAGCAGCAGACGGACTAGCGGCTCCTACGAGCAGTACTTC
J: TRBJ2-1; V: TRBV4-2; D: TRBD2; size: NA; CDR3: CASSQSLAAHNEQFF; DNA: TGTGCCAGCAGCCAAAGCCTAGCGGCACACAATGAGCAGTTCTTC
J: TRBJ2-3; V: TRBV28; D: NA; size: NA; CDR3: CASSFLGIGLKDTQYF; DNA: TGTGCCAGCAGTTTTCTAGGGATAGGTCTTAAAGATACGCAGTATTTT
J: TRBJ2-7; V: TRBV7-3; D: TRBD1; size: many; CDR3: CASSPGTGKGEQYF; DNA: TGTGCCAGCAGCCCAGGGACAGGGAAAGGCGAGCAGTACTTC
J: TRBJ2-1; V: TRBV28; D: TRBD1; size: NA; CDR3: CASSPLGQGKKFF; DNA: TGTGCCAGCAGTCCTCTGGGACAGGGTAAAAAGTTCTTC
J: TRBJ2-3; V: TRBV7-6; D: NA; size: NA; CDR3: CASSLDGRTNTQYF; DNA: TGTGCCAGCAGCTTAGACGGGAGAACGAATACGCAGTATTTT
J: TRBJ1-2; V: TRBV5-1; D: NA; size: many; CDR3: CASSLAARSGYTF; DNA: TGCGCCAGCAGCTTGGCAGCTCGGTCCGGCTACACCTTC
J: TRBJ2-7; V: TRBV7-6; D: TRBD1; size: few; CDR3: CASSLVGRQGVYEQYF; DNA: TGTGCCAGCAGCTTAGTAGGAAGACAGGGCGTCTACGAGCAGTACTTC
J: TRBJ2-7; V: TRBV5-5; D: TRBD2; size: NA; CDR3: CASSPTGTNEQYF; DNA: TGTGCCAGCAGCCCTACCGGGACTAACGAGCAGTACTTC
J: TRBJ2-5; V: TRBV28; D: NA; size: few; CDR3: CASSFSPTAQYF; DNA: TGTGCCAGCAGTTTCTCACCGACGGCCCAGTACTTC
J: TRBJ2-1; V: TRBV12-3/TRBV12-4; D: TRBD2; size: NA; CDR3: CASSFGREFNEQFF; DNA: TGTGCCAGCAGTTTCGGGAGGGAGTTCAATGAGCAGTTCTTC
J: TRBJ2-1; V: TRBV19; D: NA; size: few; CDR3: CASSIDSFSGAYNEQFF; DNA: TGTGCCAGTAGTATAGATAGCTTCAGCGGTGCCTACAATGAGCAGTTCTTC
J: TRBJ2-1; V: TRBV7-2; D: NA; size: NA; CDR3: CASSLMQGQQFF; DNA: TGTGCCAGCAGCTTAATGCAGGGACAGCAGTTCTTC
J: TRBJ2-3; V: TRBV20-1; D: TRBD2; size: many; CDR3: CSARDSGRGDTQYF; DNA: TGCAGTGCTAGAGATTCCGGGAGGGGAGATACGCAGTATTTT
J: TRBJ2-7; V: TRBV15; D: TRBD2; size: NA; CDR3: CATSRDPGLAYEQYF; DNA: TGTGCCACCAGCAGAGATCCCGGACTAGCGTACGAGCAGTACTTC
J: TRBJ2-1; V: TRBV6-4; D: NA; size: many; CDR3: CASSDSAGSYNEQFF; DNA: TGTGCCAGCAGTGACTCAGCGGGCTCCTACAATGAGCAGTTCTTC
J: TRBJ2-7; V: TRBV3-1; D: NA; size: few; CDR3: CASSQDPASRTYEQYF; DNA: TGTGCCAGCAGCCAAGATCCGGCTAGTAGGACCTACGAGCAGTACTTC
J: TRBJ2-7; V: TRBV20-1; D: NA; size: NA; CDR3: CSASLSSYEQYF; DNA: TGCAGTGCTAGTCTCAGCTCCTACGAGCAGTACTTC
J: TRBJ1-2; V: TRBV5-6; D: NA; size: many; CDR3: CASSLEGYGYTF; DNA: TGTGCCAGCAGCTTGGAGGGGTATGGCTACACCTTC
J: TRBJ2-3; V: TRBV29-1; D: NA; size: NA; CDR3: CSVEDLVPSPQRTDTQYF; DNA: TGCAGCGTTGAAGACTTGGTCCCCTCCCCCCAGCGGACAGATACGCAGTATTTT
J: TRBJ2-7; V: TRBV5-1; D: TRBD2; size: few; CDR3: CASSLGLAGAYEQYF; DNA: TGCGCCAGCAGCTTGGGACTAGCGGGAGCCTACGAGCAGTACTTC
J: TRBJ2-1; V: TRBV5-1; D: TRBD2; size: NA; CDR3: CASSWGLAGADEQFF; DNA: TGCGCCAGCAGCTGGGGACTAGCGGGGGCGGATGAGCAGTTCTTC
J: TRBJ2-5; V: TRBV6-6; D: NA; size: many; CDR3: CASGRVQETQYF; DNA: TGTGCCAGCGGTAGAGTCCAAGAGACCCAGTACTTC
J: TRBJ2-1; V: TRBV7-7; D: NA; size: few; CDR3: CASSPGLGNEQFF; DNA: TGTGCTAGCAGTCCGGGTTTGGGCAATGAGCAGTTCTTC
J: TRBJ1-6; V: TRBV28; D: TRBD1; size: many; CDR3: CAGRDRGNSPLHF; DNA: TGTGCCGGCCGGGACAGGGGTAATTCACCCCTCCACTTT
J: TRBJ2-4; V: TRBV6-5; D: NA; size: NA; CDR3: CASSYSELLAKNIQYF; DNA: TGTGCCAGCAGTTACTCGGAACTTCTAGCCAAAAACATTCAGTACTTC